This T cell receptor beta chain was captured in a study of CD8 T cells in Susac syndrome. Random hexamers were used to reverse transcribe an amount of 0.5 to 1 ug RNA. TCRdb re-called the immunoSEQ multiplex PCR reads through MiXCR, storing one row per CDR3 protein. This table holds some 100,000 distinct CDR3 sequences, approximately 95% found once. TCR beta sequences were obtained from blood CD8+ and CD4+ T cells. TEMRA cells were FACS-enriched, unlike CD8+ and CD4+ T cells, which were negatively isolated. V lost 8 bases to trimming and J lost 0 bases, with 17 bases between them. Germline assignment: CDR1 SGHVS and CDR2 FQNEAQ. The CDR3 is 16 amino acids.

The chain links TRBV7-8 to TRBJ1-5, with TRBD1 as a possible D gene (6 bases). Sequenced material: CD8+ T cells from PBMCs. This receptor was identified in a human donor with Susac syndrome. In DNA form, the CDR3 reads TGTGCCAGCTGTAGGAACAGGGACTATAGCAATCAGCCCCAGCATTTT. Translated: CASCRNRDYSNQPQHF.